This TCR beta chain comes out of a study of T cell changes during pregnancy in multiple sclerosis. This table comes from immunoSEQ multiplex PCR, and its TCRdb copy is limited to in-frame clones, with some not included. The sample consists of 45,000 to 60,000 clones, 80% to 95% of them appearing once. Per germline, CDR1 WNHNN and CDR2 SYGVQD (reference sequence). The V gene lost 4 bases and the J gene lost 1 base, with 16 bases spanning the gap. This CDR3 has 17 residues. The sequence was obtained from a female donor with multiple sclerosis, enrolled in a pregnancy study. The sample was CD4+ T cells from peripheral blood mononuclear cells, taken in the third trimester of pregnancy. The chain employs TRBV10-1 and TRBJ2-2, with D perhaps TRBD2 (6 bases). Here the CDR3 DNA reads TGCGCCAGCAGTGCTAACCTGCGGGACCTGAACACCGGGGAGCTGTTTTTT. Encoded protein: CASSANLRDLNTGELFF.